This passage covers 15 T cell receptor beta chains from one sample sequenced in a study of response to subunit inactivated influenza vaccine. TCRdb fed the RT-PCR reads into MiXCR, producing one record per CDR3 protein. This sample has approximately 700,000 distinct CDR3 sequences, with 15% to 17% found just once. The sequences come from PBMCs from blood, collected 11 to 12 days after vaccination. The receptor set was obtained from a man between 50 and 59 years old who received an inactivated influenza vaccine.

This clonotype was counted at least ten times. The rearrangement links TRBV20-1 to TRBJ1-5; maybe TRBD1 (5 bases). CDR3 length equals 17 residues. The germline V gene encodes CDR1 DFQATT and CDR2 SNEGSKA (reference sequence). The V end lost 2 bases, the J end lost 0 bases, and 17 bases lay between the germline ends. CDR3 sequence (DNA): TGCAGTGCTAGAAAATTAGACGACAGCTATAGCAATCAGCCCCAGCATTTT. Encoded protein: CSARKLDDSYSNQPQHF.

There are a few counts of this clonotype. This chain connects TRBV9 to TRBJ1-5, with 7 bases identical to TRBD1. With V trimmed by 3 bases and J by 2 bases, 5 bases remained unmatched. Germline loops: CDR1 SGDLS, CDR2 YYNGEE. This CDR3 comprises 15 residues. The CDR3 nucleotides read TGTGCCAGCAGCGCGAACAGGGGAGGCAATCAGCCCCAGCATTTT. Amino acids: CASSANRGGNQPQHF.

This clonotype was seen only a few times. The chain couples TRBV9 to TRBJ2-4; D is undetermined. Germline CDR1 SGDLS, CDR2 YYNGEE. The CDR3 spans 11 residues. V lost 3 bases to trimming and J lost 7 bases, with 5 bases between them. In nucleotides, the CDR3 is TGTGCCAGCAGCGATAGTAACATTCAGTACTTC. Its translation is CASSDSNIQYF.

The gene calls are TRBV7-8 and TRBJ2-3, with D unclear. The CDR3 loop spans 16 amino acids. The V end was cut by 7 bases, the J end by 0 bases, with 17 bases between. Germline V gene sequence: CDR1 SGHVS, CDR2 FQNEAQ. In DNA, the CDR3 is TGTGCCAGCACCTTTAAACGGACGGAAAGCACAGATACGCAGTATTTT. The encoded protein is CASTFKRTESTDTQYF.

The rearrangement uses TRBV6-5 and TRBJ2-7, with D possibly TRBD1 on 6 matching bases. From germline, CDR1 is MNHEY and CDR2 SVGAGI. Trimming cost V 4 bases and J 2 bases, with 12 bases left between them. The CDR3 length is 14 residues. The CDR3 bases are TGTGCCAGCAGTTCTTTGGGGGCGGCCTACGAGCAGTACTTC. Translation gives CASSSLGAAYEQYF.

This clonotype has just a few counts. The gene calls are TRBV29-1 and TRBJ2-1; 9 nucleotides match TRBD1. With V trimmed by 3 bases and J by 4 bases, 7 bases remained unmatched. CDR3 size: 15 residues. Germline V gene data show CDR1 as SQVTM and CDR2 as ANQGSEA. The CDR3 spells CSVDIGTGSYNEQFF. The CDR3 DNA reads as TGCAGCGTTGACATTGGGACAGGGTCTTACAATGAGCAGTTCTTC.

As for this clonotype: The final CDR3 position lacks the conserved phenylalanine or tryptophan, pointing to a likely read error. The chain is built from TRBV10-3 and TRBJ2-7, with D possibly being TRBD1 (5 bases). In germline, CDR1 is ENHRY, CDR2 SYGVKD. Trimming stripped 2 bases from V and 5 bases from J, with 16 bases between. The CDR3 is 15 amino acids. The CDR3 DNA follows: TGTGCCATCAGTGAGAATAGGGGTACCGTCCACGAGCAGTACCTC. Its translation: CAISENRGTVHEQYL.

This clonotype has ten or more counts. V is TRBV5-1 and J is TRBJ2-5; TRBD2 matches 11 bases. CDR1 and CDR2 from the germline V gene are SGHRS and YFSETQ. CDR3 length: 15 residues. The V gene end was trimmed by 4 bases and the J gene end by 4 bases; junction bases not matched to a gene: 6. CDR3 sequence: CASSDPTSGVETQYF. Written as DNA, the CDR3 is TGCGCCAGCAGCGACCCGACTAGCGGGGTAGAGACCCAGTACTTC.

The chain has TRBV6-1 and TRBJ2-1; 12 nucleotides match TRBD2. With V trimmed by 5 bases and J by 6 bases, 5 bases remained unmatched. The germline V gene has CDR1 MNHNS and CDR2 SASEGT. CDR3 length equals 15 residues. The CDR3 sequence is CASSRVGLAGNEQFF. The CDR3 DNA follows: TGTGCCAGCAGTCGCGTGGGACTAGCGGGCAATGAGCAGTTCTTC.

The V and J genes are TRBV15 and TRBJ2-3; D remains ambiguous. In germline, CDR1 is LNHNV, CDR2 YYDKDF (reference sequence). CDR3 length: 15 residues. V was cut by 1 base and J by 1 base, with 9 bases left in between. CDR3 residues: CATSRVFAGTDTQYF. In nucleotides, the CDR3 is TGTGCCACCAGCAGAGTCTTCGCGGGCACAGATACGCAGTATTTT.

The CDR3: CASGTGGGTDTQYF. The CDR3 DNA is TGCGCCAGCGGGACAGGGGGCGGCACAGATACGCAGTATTTT. The chain combines TRBV5-1 with TRBJ2-3; 12 nucleotides agree with TRBD1. V shed 7 bases, J shed 1 base, and the junction held 1 base outside the gene matches. The CDR3 spans 14 residues. Germline-derived CDR1 and CDR2 are SGHRS and YFSETQ.

The chain employs TRBV7-9 and TRBJ1-1; D is possibly TRBD1 (5 bases). CDR1 SEHNR and CDR2 FQNEAQ come from the germline V gene (reference sequence). V was trimmed by 1 base and J by 7 bases, leaving 16 bases between them. This CDR3 comprises 15 residues. CDR3 nucleotides: TGTGCCAGCAGCTTAGGATCCTGGGGGTCAGGTGAAGCTTTCTTT. This encodes CASSLGSWGSGEAFF.

This clonotype was found a few times. The chain combines TRBV24-1 with TRBJ2-2; unclear D gene. The CDR3 consists of 15 residues. V was shortened by 5 bases and J by 0 bases, with 9 bases between the two germline ends. The germline V gene has CDR1 KGHDR and CDR2 SFDVKD. The CDR3 coding sequence is TGTGCCACCAGTGGGACCGCGCCGAACACCGGGGAGCTGTTTTTT. Protein: CATSGTAPNTGELFF.

This clonotype was picked up many times. The chain combines TRBV14 with TRBJ2-3, with 9 bases lining up with TRBD2. J lost 6 bases, V lost 3 bases, and 7 bases had no gene match. CDR1 and CDR2 (germline): SGHDN, FVKESK. This CDR3 is 15 amino acids long. The CDR3 DNA is TGTGCCAGCAGCCAGACTAGCGGACTCTGGGATACGCAGTATTTT. It is translated as CASSQTSGLWDTQYF.

V usage is TRBV2 and J usage is TRBJ2-3, with D tentatively TRBD1 (6 bases). CDR3 length: 14 amino acids. Looked up from germline, CDR1 is SNHLY and CDR2 is FYNNEI. V shed 2 bases and J shed 4 bases, with 10 bases lying between them. The CDR3 DNA is TGTGCCAGCAGTGAAAACAGGGTGGCAGATACGCAGTATTTT. Its translation is CASSENRVADTQYF.